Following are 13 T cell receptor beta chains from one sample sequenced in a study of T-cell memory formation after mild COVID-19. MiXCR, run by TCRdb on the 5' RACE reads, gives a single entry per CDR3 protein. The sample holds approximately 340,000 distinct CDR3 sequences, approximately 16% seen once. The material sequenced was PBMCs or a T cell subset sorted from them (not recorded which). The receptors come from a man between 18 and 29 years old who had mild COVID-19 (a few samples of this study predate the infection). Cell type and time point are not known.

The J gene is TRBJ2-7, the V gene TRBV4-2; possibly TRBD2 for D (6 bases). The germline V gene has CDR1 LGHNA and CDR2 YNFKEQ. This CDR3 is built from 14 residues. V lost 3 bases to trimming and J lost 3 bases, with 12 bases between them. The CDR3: CASSHRGTLYEQYF. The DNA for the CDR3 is TGTGCCAGCAGCCATCGCGGGACTCTCTACGAGCAGTACTTC.

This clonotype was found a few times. Written as DNA, the CDR3 is TGCAGCGCACTCCGGGACTGGGGCACTGAAGCTTTCTTT. It translates to CSALRDWGTEAFF. V usage is TRBV29-1 and J usage is TRBJ1-1, with a tentative D call TRBD1 (5 bases). Trimming took off 7 bases at V and 4 bases at J, with 16 bases between the two ends. CDR1 SQVTM and CDR2 ANQGSEA come from the germline V gene. This CDR3 region has 13 residues.

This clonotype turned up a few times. This CDR3 is CASSQTDRETQYF. The CDR3 DNA follows: TGTGCCAGTAGTCAAACGGACCGGGAGACCCAGTACTTC. The chain links TRBV19 to TRBJ2-5, with D hard to call. Trimming removed 5 bases from V and 5 bases from J, with 12 bases in between. Germline lookup yields CDR1 LNHDA and CDR2 SQIVND (reference sequence). CDR3 length: 13 amino acids.

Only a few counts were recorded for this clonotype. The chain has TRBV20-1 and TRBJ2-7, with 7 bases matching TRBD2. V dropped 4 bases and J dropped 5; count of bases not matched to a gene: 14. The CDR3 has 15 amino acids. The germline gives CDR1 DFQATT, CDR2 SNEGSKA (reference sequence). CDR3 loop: CSATLLGLGRDEQYF. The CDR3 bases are TGCAGTGCTACCCTCTTGGGACTGGGGAGGGACGAGCAGTACTTC.

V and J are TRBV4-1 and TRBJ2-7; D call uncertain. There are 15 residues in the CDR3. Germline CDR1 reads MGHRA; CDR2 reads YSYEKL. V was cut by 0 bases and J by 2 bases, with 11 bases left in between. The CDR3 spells CASSQDLGSPYEQYV. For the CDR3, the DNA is TGCGCCAGCAGCCAAGATCTGGGCAGTCCCTACGAGCAGTACGTC.

The CDR3 spells CASSQGQGTPYNEQFF. The DNA for the CDR3 is TGCGCCAGCAGCCAGGGACAGGGGACCCCCTACAATGAGCAGTTCTTC. The chain has TRBV4-3 and TRBJ2-1; TRBD1 matches at 10 bases. Germline V lookup: CDR1 LGHNA, CDR2 YSLEER. Trimming removed 3 bases from V and 2 bases from J; junction bases left unmatched: 4. The CDR3 runs to 16 residues.

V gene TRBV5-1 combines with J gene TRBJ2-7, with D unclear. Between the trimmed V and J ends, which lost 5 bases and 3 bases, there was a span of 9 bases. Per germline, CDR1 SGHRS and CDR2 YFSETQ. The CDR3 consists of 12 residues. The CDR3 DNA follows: TGCGCCAGCAGTCCGACCCTCTACGAGCAGTACTTC. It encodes CASSPTLYEQYF.

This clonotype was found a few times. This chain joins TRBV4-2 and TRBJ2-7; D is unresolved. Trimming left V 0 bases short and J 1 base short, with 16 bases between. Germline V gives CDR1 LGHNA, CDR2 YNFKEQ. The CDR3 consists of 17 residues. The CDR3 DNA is TGTGCCAGCAGCCAAGATAGGGAACGGGCCCTTTCCTACGAGCAGTACTTC. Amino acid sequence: CASSQDRERALSYEQYF.

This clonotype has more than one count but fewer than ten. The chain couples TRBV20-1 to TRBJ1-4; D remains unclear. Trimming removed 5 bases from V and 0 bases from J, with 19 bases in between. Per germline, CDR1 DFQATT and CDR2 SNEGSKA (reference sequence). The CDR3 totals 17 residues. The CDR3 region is CSADTIILGSTNEKLFF. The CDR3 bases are TGCAGTGCTGATACAATCATATTAGGATCAACTAATGAAAAACTGTTTTTT.

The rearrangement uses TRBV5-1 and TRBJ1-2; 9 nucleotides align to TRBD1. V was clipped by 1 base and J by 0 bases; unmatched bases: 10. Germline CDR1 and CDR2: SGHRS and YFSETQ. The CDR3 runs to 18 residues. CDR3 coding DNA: TGCGCCAGCAGCTTGATACCGGGACAGGGCTCCACTAACTATGGCTACACCTTC. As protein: CASSLIPGQGSTNYGYTF. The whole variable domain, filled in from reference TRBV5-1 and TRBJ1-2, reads KAGVTQTPRYLIKTRGQQVTLSCSPISGHRSVSWYQQTPGQGLQFLFEYFSETQRNKGNFPGRFSGRQFSNSRSEMNVSTLELGDSALYLCASSLIPGQGSTNYGYTFGSGTRLTVV.

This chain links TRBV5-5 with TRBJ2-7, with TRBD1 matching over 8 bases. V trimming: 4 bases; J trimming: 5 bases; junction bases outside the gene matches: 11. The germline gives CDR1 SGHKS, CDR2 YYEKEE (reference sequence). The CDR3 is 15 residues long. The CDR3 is CASSVDRGSRDEQYF. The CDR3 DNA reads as TGTGCCAGCAGCGTCGACAGGGGAAGTCGAGACGAGCAGTACTTC.

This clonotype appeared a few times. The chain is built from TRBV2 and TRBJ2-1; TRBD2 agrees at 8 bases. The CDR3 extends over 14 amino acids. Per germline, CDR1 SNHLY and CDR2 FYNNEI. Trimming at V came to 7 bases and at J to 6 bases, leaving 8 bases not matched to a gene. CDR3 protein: CASNARGDLNEQFF. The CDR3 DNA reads TGTGCCAGCAATGCGCGGGGGGACCTCAATGAGCAGTTCTTC. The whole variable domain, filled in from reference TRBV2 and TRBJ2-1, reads EPEVTQTPSHQVTQMGQEVILRCVPISNHLYFYWYRQILGQKVEFLVSFYNNEISEKSEIFDDQFSVERPDGSNFTLKIRSTKLEDSAMYFCASNARGDLNEQFFGPGTRLTVL.

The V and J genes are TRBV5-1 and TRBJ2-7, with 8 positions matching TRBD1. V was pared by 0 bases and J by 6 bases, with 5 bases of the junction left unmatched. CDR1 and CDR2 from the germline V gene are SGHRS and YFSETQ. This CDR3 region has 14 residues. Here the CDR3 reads CASSLGQGASEQYV. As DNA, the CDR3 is TGCGCCAGCAGCTTGGGGCAGGGGGCGTCCGAGCAGTACGTC.